Each of the 9 T cell receptor beta chains below was sequenced from the same sample in a study of blood T cell repertoires in COVID-19. Method: immunoSEQ multiplex PCR; TCRdb's copy keeps in-frame clones and lacks some. This sample has 200,000 or so clones, with 88% found just once. The specimen sequenced was PBMCs or T cells enriched from blood (not recorded which). These receptors were collected from a woman in her twenties or thirties who had been exposed to COVID-19.

The V and J genes are TRBV30 and TRBJ1-6; 8 bases agree with TRBD1. The CDR3 covers 16 residues. Germline CDR1 is GTSNPN and CDR2 is SVGIG (reference sequence). Trimming at V came to 5 bases and at J to 7 bases, leaving 13 bases not matched to a gene. For the CDR3, the DNA is TGTGCCTGGTTCCCAGGGGGCGAGAGAGGGAATTCACCCCTCCACTTT. It codes for CAWFPGGERGNSPLHF.

The chain has TRBV7-6 and TRBJ2-1; D may be TRBD2 (6 bases). V gave up 5 bases and J gave up 10 bases, with 12 bases separating them. The CDR3 loop spans 12 amino acids. Germline CDR1 and CDR2: SGHVS and FNYEAQ. The CDR3 loop reads CASSRDSLEQFF. CDR3 nucleotide sequence: TGTGCCAGCAGCAGGGACTCCCTCGAGCAGTTCTTC.

The V gene is TRBV6-5, the J gene TRBJ2-5, with 9 bases that match TRBD2. This CDR3 has 15 residues. V shed 5 bases, J shed 5 bases, and the junction held 9 bases outside the gene matches. From germline, CDR1 is MNHEY and CDR2 SVGAGI. CDR3 sequence reads: CASSTLAGVGETQYF. CDR3 DNA: TGTGCCAGCAGTACCTTAGCGGGAGTGGGTGAGACCCAGTACTTC.

The chain combines TRBV30 with TRBJ1-2; D remains unclear. The ends were cut back, 0 bases at V and 4 bases at J, with 18 bases in the middle. Germline CDR1 reads GTSNPN; CDR2 reads SVGIG (reference sequence). CDR3 length: 16 residues. The CDR3 protein is CAWSVQFAGAFYGYTF. In DNA, the CDR3 is TGTGCCTGGAGTGTACAGTTCGCCGGTGCCTTCTATGGCTACACCTTC.

This clone has a single count. The J gene is TRBJ2-1, the V gene TRBV4-1; possible D gene TRBD2, 5 bases. Per germline, CDR1 MGHRA and CDR2 YSYEKL. CDR3 length equals 11 residues. V lost 5 bases, J lost 10 bases, and 9 bases lay in between. CDR3 nucleotides: TGCGCCAGCAGCGCTAGCATCGAGCAGTTCTTC. The encoded protein is CASSASIEQFF.

This clone has more than one count but fewer than ten. The chain recombines TRBV5-1 with TRBJ1-1, with a weak D call TRBD1 (6 bases). This CDR3 has 13 amino acids. V lost 2 bases to trimming and J lost 5 bases, with 10 bases between them. Germline assignment: CDR1 SGHRS and CDR2 YFSETQ. CDR3 residues: CASSFNQGTEAFF. Here the CDR3 DNA reads TGCGCCAGCAGCTTTAATCAGGGGACTGAAGCTTTCTTT.

The chain is built from TRBV30 and TRBJ1-1; D gene unclear. The CDR3 sequence is 13 residues long. Trimming shortened V by 2 bases and J by 1 base, and 8 bases separated the two germline ends. Germline V gene sequence: CDR1 GTSNPN, CDR2 SVGIG (reference sequence). The CDR3 region has the DNA TGTGCCTGGAGTCTTACAGAGAACACTGAAGCTTTCTTT. Translated: CAWSLTENTEAFF.

This rearrangement joins TRBV3-1 (or the pseudogene TRBV3-2) to TRBJ1-6; D might be TRBD1 (5 bases). Trimming took 4 bases from V and 8 from J, leaving 12 bases between them. This CDR3 comprises 14 residues. Germline loops: CDR1 LGHDT, CDR2 YNNKEL (reference sequence). The DNA of the CDR3 is TGTGCCAGCAGCCGGGCAGGGAGGGATTCACCCCTCCACTTT. This codes for CASSRAGRDSPLHF.

The rearrangement links TRBV7-9 to TRBJ1-5; D might be TRBD1 (5 bases). CDR1 SEHNR and CDR2 FQNEAQ come from the germline V gene (reference sequence). This CDR3 contains 14 residues. Trimming stripped 1 base from V and 8 bases from J, with 12 bases between. The CDR3: CASSLETAKEPQHF. CDR3 sequence (DNA): TGTGCCAGCAGCTTAGAGACAGCTAAGGAGCCCCAGCATTTT.